The present entry profiles one T cell receptor (beta chain) with its context. As yet, its antigen is unknown. The source of the sample is a study of T-cell reconstitution after alpha-beta-depleted transplantation in children. Study results and caveats: Certain patients had high TCRbeta diversity at day 60, and it came from recipient T cells and thymic progenitors that survived. T-cell counts and diversity at one year following transplant were attributed mainly to newly produced T cells. About two months after transplant, alpha-beta T cells reportedly came from several hundred expanded graft clones.

The TCRbeta library incorporated unique molecular identifiers. TCRdb re-called the PCR reads with MiXCR, one entry per CDR3 protein. The data contain about 110,000 distinct CDR3 sequences, 9% to 12% of them singletons. This CDR3 has 15 residues. With 7 bases clipped from V and 6 bases from J, the junction kept 10 bases outside the gene matches. CDR1 and CDR2 from the germline V gene are SGHTA and FQGNSA. The material sequenced was PBMCs, taken before TCRalphabeta/CD19-depleted stem cell transplant. The rearrangement links TRBV7-2 to TRBJ2-1; 9 nucleotides match TRBD1. The receptor was derived from a boy aged 2 to 9 with acute lymphoblastic leukemia, due to receive a stem cell transplant. This chain's CDR3 is CASNLGQGWGNEQFF. The CDR3 nucleotides are TGTGCCAGCAACCTGGGACAGGGTTGGGGCAATGAGCAGTTCTTC.